This T cell receptor (beta chain) was obtained from a study of blood T cell repertoires in COVID-19 (dated by TCRdb to about 2020). About the full investigation: Collaborator samples came from the United States, Italy and Spain and covered acute and convalescent phases of COVID-19. Nearly every sample came with metadata listing a de-identified subject ID, COVID-19 status, age in years and sex. The samples were drawn from the first 160 participants of the ongoing ImmuneRACE study and from 950 to 1,500 subjects provided by 6 global collaborators. The repertoires were made available in a free public database intended to serve as a resource for research on the immune response to SARS-CoV-2. Where HLA class I and class II types were available, the types were taken from metadata supplied by the sample provider, not from assay-based typing. The dataset comprised deeply sampled blood TCRbeta repertoires from subjects exposed to, actively infected with, or recovered from COVID-19. The prospective study material was composed of cDNA or gDNA derived from T cells, B-cell-depleted T cells, or PBMCs. Study-wide conclusions, independent of this receptor: The amount of clinical and demographic metadata varied by source and participant and was provided uncurated.

The collaborating institutions used their own protocols to collect whole blood in K2EDTA tubes. For TCRbeta analysis, collaborators shipped samples as frozen whole blood, isolated PBMCs, or DNA extracted from either of those sample types. TCRbeta CDR3 regions were amplified from genomic DNA using the immunoSEQ Assay, a bias-controlled multiplex PCR. Turning to the authors' computational methods: Within the assay, amplification of reference gene primers was used to estimate how many nucleated cells each sample contained. Sequence reads were collapsed and filtered to measure the absolute abundance of every unique TCRbeta CDR3 rearrangement. Productive Simpson clonality was computed per sample as the square root of Simpson's diversity index over productive rearrangements. This immuneACCESS table, as held by TCRdb, lists in-frame sequences with V and J called but not all clones. Of the missing ones, under half trace to an unresolved V gene in checked studies; the others have no known cause. V and J calls and clone size are copied from that table; D and trimming were computed from the DNA. The sample table lists over 85,000 clones, 60% to 80% of them with a count of one. The ten largest make up approximately 9.8% of the sample.

The CDR3 sequence holds 13 residues, the cysteine and phenylalanine included. Only the CDR3 part of the read is kept: 39 bases, read in frame from the first base. Looking up the germline V gene (reference sequence) yields CDR1 WNHNN and CDR2 SYGVQD. V is reduced by 6 bases and J by 5 bases, leaving a spacing of 11 bases between them. A remark on this clone: What this receptor recognizes is not known. Base qualities are missing; no much larger clone stands one base away.

This TCR was recovered from a man aged 55-75 years with active or convalescent COVID-19. Sample: peripheral blood. Recombination linked TRBV10-1 to TRBJ2-1, and perhaps TRBD1 as D gene, on 5 matching bases. The DNA is as follows: TGCGCCAGCAGCCGGACAAGAAACAATGAGCAGTTCTTC. Protein translation: CASSRTRNNEQFF.